This TCR beta chain originates from a study of blood T cells in healthy people across ages. Primers used in a second PCR of about 7 to 12 cycles were a sample-barcoded 5' primer and a J-beta primer mix. TCRdb reanalysed the 5' RACE reads using MiXCR and keeps one entry per CDR3 protein. The table includes over 600,000 distinct CDR3 sequences, roughly 21% detected once. The CDR3 runs 14 residues. Points on this clonotype: The antigen is undetermined.

General observations from the study: Unknown CMV status may confound age-related changes in expanded clones.

This chain uses TRBV21-1 with TRBJ2-6. TRBV21-1 is tagged as a pseudogene. The specimen was blood. The receptor was isolated from a man aged 65-85 years in good health. This chain's CDR3 is CASSIPSGANVLTF. CDR3 coding DNA: TGTGCCAGCAGCATCCCCTCAGGGGCCAACGTCCTGACTTTC.